This T cell receptor (beta chain) was recovered during a study of blood T cells in healthy people across ages. Study-wide findings and caveats: Changes seen in expanded clonotypes were possibly confounded by donor CMV status left unknown. Per million T cells, the diversity of TCR beta decreased roughly linearly as age advanced.

Healthy individuals of Caucasian origin from Russia, aged roughly 6 to 100, served as donors. The CDR3 runs to 12 residues. The V gene's germline CDR1 is MDHEN and CDR2 SYDVKM. This clonotype came up a few times. No antigen is known for it. An end of the junction does not agree with germline; a read error may underlie this. For the second PCR, which ran for roughly 6 to 12 cycles, a sample-barcoded 5' primer and a J-beta primer mix were used. Every single cDNA molecule received a tag from a template-switch adaptor with 12 random nucleotides. Each CDR3 protein is one row after TCRdb ran MiXCR on the 5' RACE reads. The sample comprises some 1.5 million distinct CDR3 sequences, roughly 28% of which are singletons, and about 7.7% rests with the top ten.

This clonotype originated in a woman in her twenties or thirties in good health. Material: blood. The chain employs TRBV28 and TRBJ2-3; unclear D gene. The CDR3 loop is CAGSLRAYTQYF. CDR3 coding DNA: TGTGCCGGCAGCCTCCGGGCTTATACGCAGTATTTT.